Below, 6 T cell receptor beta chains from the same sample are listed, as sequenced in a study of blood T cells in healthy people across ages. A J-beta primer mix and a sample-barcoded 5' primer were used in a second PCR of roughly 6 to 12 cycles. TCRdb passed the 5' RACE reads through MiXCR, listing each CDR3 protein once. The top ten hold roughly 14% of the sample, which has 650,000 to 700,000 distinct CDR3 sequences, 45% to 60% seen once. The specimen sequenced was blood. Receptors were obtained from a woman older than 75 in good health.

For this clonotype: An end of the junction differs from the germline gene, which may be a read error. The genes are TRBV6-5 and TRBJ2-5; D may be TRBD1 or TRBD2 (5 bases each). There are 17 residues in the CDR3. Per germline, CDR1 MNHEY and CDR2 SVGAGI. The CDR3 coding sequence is TGCGCCAGCAGCTCCTCAGGGCGGACTCCCCTGAGAAATGAGCAGTACTTC. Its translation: CASSSSGRTPLRNEQYF.

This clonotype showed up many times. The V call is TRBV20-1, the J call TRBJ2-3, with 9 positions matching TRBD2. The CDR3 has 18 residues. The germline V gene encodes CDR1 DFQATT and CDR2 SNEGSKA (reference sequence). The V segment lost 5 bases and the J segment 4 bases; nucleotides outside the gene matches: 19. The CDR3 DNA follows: TGCAGTGCTTTTAATCCAAGGGGCGGGGGGGATTCCGCAGATACGCAGTATTTT. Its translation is CSAFNPRGGGDSADTQYF.

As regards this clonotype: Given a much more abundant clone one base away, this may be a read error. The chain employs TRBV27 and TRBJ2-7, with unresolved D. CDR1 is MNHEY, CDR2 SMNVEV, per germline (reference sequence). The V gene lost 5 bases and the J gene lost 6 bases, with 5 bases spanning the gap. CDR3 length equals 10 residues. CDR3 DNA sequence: TGTGCCAGCAGTCACCCCGAGCAGTACTTC. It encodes CASSHPEQYF.

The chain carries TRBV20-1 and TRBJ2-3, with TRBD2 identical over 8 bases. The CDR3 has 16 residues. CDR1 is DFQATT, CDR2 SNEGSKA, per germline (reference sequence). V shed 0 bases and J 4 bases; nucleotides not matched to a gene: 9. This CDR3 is CSARDLAGGDADTQYF. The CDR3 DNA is TGCAGTGCTAGAGACTTGGCGGGGGGCGACGCAGATACGCAGTATTTT.

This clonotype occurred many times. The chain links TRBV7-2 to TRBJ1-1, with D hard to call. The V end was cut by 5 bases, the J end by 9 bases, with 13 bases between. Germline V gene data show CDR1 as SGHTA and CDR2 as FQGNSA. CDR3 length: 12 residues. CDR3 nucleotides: TGTGCCAGCAGCCCAGGACCCCCAAAAGCTTTCTTT. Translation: CASSPGPPKAFF.

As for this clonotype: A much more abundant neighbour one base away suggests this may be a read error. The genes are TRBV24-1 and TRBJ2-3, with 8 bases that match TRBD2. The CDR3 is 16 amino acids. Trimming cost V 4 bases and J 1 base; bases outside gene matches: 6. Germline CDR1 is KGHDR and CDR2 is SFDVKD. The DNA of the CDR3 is TGTGCCACCAGTGACCCTCAAGCGGGAGGCACAGATACGCAGTATTTT. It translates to CATSDPQAGGTDTQYF.